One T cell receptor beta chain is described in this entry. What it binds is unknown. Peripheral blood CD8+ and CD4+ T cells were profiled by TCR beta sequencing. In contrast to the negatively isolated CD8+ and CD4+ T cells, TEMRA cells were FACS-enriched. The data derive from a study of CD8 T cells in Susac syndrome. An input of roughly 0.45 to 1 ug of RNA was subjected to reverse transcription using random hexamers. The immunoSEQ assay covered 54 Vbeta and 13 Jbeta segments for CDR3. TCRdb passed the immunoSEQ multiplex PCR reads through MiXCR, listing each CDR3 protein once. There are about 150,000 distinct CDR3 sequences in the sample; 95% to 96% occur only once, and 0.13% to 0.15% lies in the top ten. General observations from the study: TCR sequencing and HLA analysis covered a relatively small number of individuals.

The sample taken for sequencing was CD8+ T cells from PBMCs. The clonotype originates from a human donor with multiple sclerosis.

CDR3 sequence reads: CARWTTDTQYF. For the CDR3, the DNA is TGTGCCAGATGGACCACAGATACGCAGTATTTT. The chain joins TRBV2 to TRBJ2-3; D call uncertain. This CDR3 is built from 11 residues. Germline CDR1 is SNHLY and CDR2 is FYNNEI. The V end was cut by 9 bases, the J end by 2 bases, with 6 bases between.